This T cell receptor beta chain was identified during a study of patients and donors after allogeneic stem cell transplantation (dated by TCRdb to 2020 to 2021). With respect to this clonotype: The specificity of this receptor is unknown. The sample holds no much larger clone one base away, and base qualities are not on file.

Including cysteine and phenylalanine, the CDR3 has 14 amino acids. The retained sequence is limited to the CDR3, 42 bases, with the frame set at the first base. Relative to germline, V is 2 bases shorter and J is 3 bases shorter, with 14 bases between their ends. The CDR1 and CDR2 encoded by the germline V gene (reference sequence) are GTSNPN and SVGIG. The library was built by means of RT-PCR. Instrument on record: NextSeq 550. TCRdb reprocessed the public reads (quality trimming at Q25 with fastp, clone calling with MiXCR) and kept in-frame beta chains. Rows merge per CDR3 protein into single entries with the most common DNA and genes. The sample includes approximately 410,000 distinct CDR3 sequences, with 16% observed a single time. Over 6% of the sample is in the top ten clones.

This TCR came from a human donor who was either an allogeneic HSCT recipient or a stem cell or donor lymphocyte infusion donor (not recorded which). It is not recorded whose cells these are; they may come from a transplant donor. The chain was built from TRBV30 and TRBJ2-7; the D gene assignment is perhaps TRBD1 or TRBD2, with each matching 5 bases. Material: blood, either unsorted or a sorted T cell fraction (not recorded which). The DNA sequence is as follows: TGTGCCTGGAGTTTCGGGACGTGGAGCTACGAGCAGTACTTC. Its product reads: CAWSFGTWSYEQYF.